This T cell receptor (beta chain) was identified in a study of CD8+CD57+ T cells in acquired aplastic anemia. Study-level background: Sorted CD4+ and CD8+ cells yielded DNA averaging around 3.2 ug. The study's findings and limits: Both patients and controls carried the same twenty-nine CD8+ CDR3 sequences.

Genomic DNA served as template for TCR beta VDJ and CDR3 profiling. A single record per CDR3 protein comes from TCRdb applying MiXCR to the reads. Of 150,000 to 170,000 distinct CDR3 sequences listed, about 48% were seen once; the top ten hold 12%. Concerning this clonotype: Its antigen is as yet unknown. Germline and junction disagree at one end, which may indicate a read error.

By flow cytometry, patients selected for sequencing had shown an expansion of CD8+CD57+ cells. Every patient presented with severe acquired aplastic anemia. None of the patients had been given any therapy when their blood was sampled. Germline-derived CDR1 and CDR2 are SSHAT and FNYEAQ (reference sequence). This CDR3 has 17 amino acids. The TCR comes from a human donor with aplastic anemia. The V call is TRBV7-7, the J call TRBJ2-2, with D possibly TRBD2 on 5 matching bases. Sequenced sample: sorted CD4+, CD8+, or CD8+CD57+ T cells (not recorded which) from PBMCs. The CDR3 bases are TGTGCTAGCAGCTTGAGGTTCTCCAGCGGGAACACCGGGGAGCTGTTTTTT. It yields the protein CASSLRFSSGNTGELFF.